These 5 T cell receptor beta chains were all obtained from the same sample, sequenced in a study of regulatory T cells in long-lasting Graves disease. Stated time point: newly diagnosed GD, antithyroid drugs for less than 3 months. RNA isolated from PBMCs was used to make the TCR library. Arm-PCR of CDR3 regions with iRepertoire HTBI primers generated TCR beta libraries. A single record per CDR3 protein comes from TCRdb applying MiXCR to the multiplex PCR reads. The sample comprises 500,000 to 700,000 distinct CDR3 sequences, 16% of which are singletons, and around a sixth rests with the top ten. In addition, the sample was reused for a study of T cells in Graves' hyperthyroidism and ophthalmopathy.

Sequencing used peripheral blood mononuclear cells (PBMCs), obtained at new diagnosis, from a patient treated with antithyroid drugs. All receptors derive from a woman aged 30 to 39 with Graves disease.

The CDR3 bases are TGTGCCAGCAGTCCTCTAGGGAGCGGAGCTTACGAGCAGTACTTC. It codes for CASSPLGSGAYEQYF. J is TRBJ2-7 and V is TRBV27; a possible D gene is TRBD2 (5 bases). The CDR3 contains 15 residues. The germline CDR1 and CDR2 sequences are MNHEY and SMNVEV (reference sequence). V gave up 5 bases and J gave up 4 bases, with 18 bases separating them.

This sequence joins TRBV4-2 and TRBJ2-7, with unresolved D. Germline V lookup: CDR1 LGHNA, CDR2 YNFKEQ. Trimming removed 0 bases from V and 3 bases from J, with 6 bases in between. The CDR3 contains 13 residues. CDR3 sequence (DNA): TGTGCCAGCAGCCAAGACAAGGACTACGAGCAGTACTTC. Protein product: CASSQDKDYEQYF.

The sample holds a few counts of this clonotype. CDR3 sequence reads: CASSRGRGLAVNEQFF. CDR3 sequence (DNA): TGTGCCAGCAGCCGGGGAAGGGGACTAGCGGTAAATGAGCAGTTCTTC. V and J are TRBV3-1 and TRBJ2-1, with 11 bases fitting TRBD2. The CDR3 covers 16 residues. Trimming cost V 4 bases and J 7 bases; bases outside gene matches: 9. Germline V gene data show CDR1 as LGHDT and CDR2 as YNNKEL (reference sequence).

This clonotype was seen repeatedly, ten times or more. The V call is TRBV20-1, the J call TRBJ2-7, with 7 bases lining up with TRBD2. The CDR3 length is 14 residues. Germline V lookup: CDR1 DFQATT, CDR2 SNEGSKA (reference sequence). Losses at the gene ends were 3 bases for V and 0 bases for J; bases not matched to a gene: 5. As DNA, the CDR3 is TGCAGTGCTAGTAGCGGGCACCTCTCCTACGAGCAGTACTTC. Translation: CSASSGHLSYEQYF.

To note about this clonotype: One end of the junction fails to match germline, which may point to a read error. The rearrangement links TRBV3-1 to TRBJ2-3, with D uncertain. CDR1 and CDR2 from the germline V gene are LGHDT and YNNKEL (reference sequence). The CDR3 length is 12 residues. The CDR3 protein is CASRQATDTQYF. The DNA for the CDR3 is TGTGCCAGCAGGCAAGCGACCGATACGCAGTATTTT.